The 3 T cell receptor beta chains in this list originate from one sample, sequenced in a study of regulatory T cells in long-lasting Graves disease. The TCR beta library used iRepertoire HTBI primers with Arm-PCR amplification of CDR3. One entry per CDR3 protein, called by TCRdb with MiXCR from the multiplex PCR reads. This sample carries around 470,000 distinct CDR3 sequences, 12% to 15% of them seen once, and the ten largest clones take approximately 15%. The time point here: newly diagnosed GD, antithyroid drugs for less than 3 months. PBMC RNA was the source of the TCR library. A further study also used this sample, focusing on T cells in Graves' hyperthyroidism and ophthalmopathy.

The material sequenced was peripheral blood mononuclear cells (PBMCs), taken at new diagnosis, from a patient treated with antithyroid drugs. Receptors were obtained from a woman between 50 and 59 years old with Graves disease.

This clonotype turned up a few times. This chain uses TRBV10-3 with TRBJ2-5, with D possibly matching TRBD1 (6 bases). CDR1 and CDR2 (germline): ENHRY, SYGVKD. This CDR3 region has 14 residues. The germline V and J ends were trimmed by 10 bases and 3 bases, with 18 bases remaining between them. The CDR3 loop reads CASLSGTLEETQYF. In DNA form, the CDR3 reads TGTGCCAGCCTTAGTGGGACACTCGAAGAGACCCAGTACTTC.

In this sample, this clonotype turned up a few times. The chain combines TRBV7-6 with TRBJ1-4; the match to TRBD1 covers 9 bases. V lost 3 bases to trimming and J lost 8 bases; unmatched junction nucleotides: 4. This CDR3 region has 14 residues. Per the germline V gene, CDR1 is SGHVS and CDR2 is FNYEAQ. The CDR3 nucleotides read TGTGCCAGCAGCTTCGGACAGGGGCAGGAAAAACTGTTTTTT. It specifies CASSFGQGQEKLFF.

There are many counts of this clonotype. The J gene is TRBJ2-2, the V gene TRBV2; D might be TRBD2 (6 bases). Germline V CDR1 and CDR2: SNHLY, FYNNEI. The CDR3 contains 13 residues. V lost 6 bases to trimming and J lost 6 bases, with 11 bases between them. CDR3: CASRLSGAGELFF. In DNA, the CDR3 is TGTGCCAGCAGACTTTCGGGGGCCGGGGAGCTGTTTTTT.